Each of the 25 T cell receptor beta chains below was sequenced from the same sample in a study of human T cells and chemical hapten exposure. The time point: patch test 1, 2 weeks after DPC sensitization. The treatment here: therapeutic diphenylcyclopropenone sensitization with weekly scalp DPC. TCRdb itself ran the RACE reads through MiXCR, one entry per CDR3 protein. The profile shows roughly 120,000 distinct CDR3 sequences, around 15% of them singletons. Sequencing used whole blood, obtained in connection with sensitization to the hapten diphenylcyclopropenone (DPC). Receptor source: a man aged 18-30 years with alopecia areata. Some clones in this sample may be carry-over from other donors' samples.

This clonotype has only a few counts. For the CDR3, the DNA is TGCGCCAGCGTTCCCTCGGCAGGGAACACTGAAGCTTTCTTT. Encoded protein: CASVPSAGNTEAFF. This chain links TRBV4-1 with TRBJ1-1; D gene uncertain. Trimming removed 8 bases at V and 1 base at J, with 14 bases between. This CDR3 is 14 amino acids long. CDR1 and CDR2 from the germline V gene are MGHRA and YSYEKL.

This clonotype was counted ten times or more. The CDR3: CASSLSTGHQPQHF. For the CDR3, the DNA is TGTGCCAGCAGCTTGTCCACAGGCCATCAGCCCCAGCATTTT. The V gene is TRBV7-9, the J gene TRBJ1-5; D might be TRBD1 (5 bases). Germline-derived CDR1 and CDR2 are SEHNR and FQNEAQ (reference sequence). V gave up 3 bases and J gave up 5 bases, with 11 bases separating them. The CDR3 is 14 residues long.

The chain combines TRBV20-1 with TRBJ1-5; possibly TRBD1 for D (6 bases). Germline CDR1 DFQATT, CDR2 SNEGSKA (reference sequence). Trimming took 3 bases from V and 5 from J, leaving 14 bases between them. The CDR3 runs 14 residues. DNA of the CDR3: TGCAGTGCTAGTGTAACAGGGTTGGATCAGCCCCAGCATTTT. It yields the protein CSASVTGLDQPQHF.

The genes are TRBV11-2 and TRBJ1-2; no reliable D call. The CDR3 extends over 11 amino acids. Germline V gene data show CDR1 as SGHAT and CDR2 as FQNNGV. Deletions cut 5 bases from V and 5 bases from J, with 6 bases between. The CDR3 here is CASSNDYGYTF. CDR3 nucleotides: TGTGCCAGCAGCAATGATTATGGCTACACCTTC.

Ten or more counts support this clonotype. V usage is TRBV2 and J usage is TRBJ1-2; D not resolved. This CDR3 region has 12 residues. V was trimmed by 1 base and J by 2 bases, leaving 2 bases between them. Per the germline V gene, CDR1 is SNHLY and CDR2 is FYNNEI. CDR3 DNA: TGTGCCAGCAGTGAAGGGAACTATGGCTACACCTTC. Its translation: CASSEGNYGYTF.

This clonotype showed up just a few times. This CDR3 reads CSVDLAGREQYF. CDR3 nucleotides: TGCAGCGTTGACTTGGCAGGGCGCGAGCAGTACTTC. V gene TRBV29-1 combines with J gene TRBJ2-7, with a weak D call TRBD1 (5 bases). The V gene lost 3 bases and the J gene lost 6 bases, with 12 bases spanning the gap. CDR3 length equals 12 residues. Germline V CDR1 and CDR2: SQVTM, ANQGSEA.

This clonotype was observed a handful of times. The J gene is TRBJ1-2, the V gene TRBV6-1; perhaps TRBD1 as D (5 bases). The length of the CDR3 is 15 residues. V gave up 5 bases and J gave up 4 bases, with 17 bases separating them. The germline V gene encodes CDR1 MNHNS and CDR2 SASEGT. In DNA, the CDR3 is TGTGCCAGCAGTCCCCGGGCGGAAGGGACCTATGGCTACACCTTC. Translation gives CASSPRAEGTYGYTF.

The chain carries TRBV5-6 and TRBJ1-2, with D possibly matching TRBD1 (5 bases). Germline lookup yields CDR1 SGHDT and CDR2 YYEEEE. V lost 0 bases, J lost 4 bases, and 7 bases lay in between. This CDR3 is 13 amino acids long. The CDR3 sequence is CASSLETVYGYTF. CDR3 in DNA: TGTGCCAGCAGCTTGGAGACAGTCTATGGCTACACCTTC.

The rearrangement uses TRBV7-6 and TRBJ1-1, with a weak D call TRBD1 (5 bases). The CDR3 runs 20 residues. The germline gives CDR1 SGHVS, CDR2 FNYEAQ. Trimming stripped 1 base from V and 2 bases from J, with 26 bases between. The CDR3 nucleotides read TGTGCCAGCAGCTTAGTTCGGGGCGGCCGGGGAGACAGTCAAAACACTGAAGCTTTCTTT. Translating it yields CASSLVRGGRGDSQNTEAFF.

This clonotype was detected many times. V usage is TRBV7-9 and J usage is TRBJ1-4, with D possibly being TRBD1 (6 bases). The germline V and J ends were trimmed by 5 bases and 8 bases, with 18 bases remaining between them. The CDR3 has 15 amino acids. Germline V gene data show CDR1 as SEHNR and CDR2 as FQNEAQ (reference sequence). CDR3 DNA: TGTGCCAGCAGCCGACCCGACAGGCTGGGGGAAAAACTGTTTTTT. Protein product: CASSRPDRLGEKLFF.

In its sample, this clonotype was seen once. The chain employs TRBV14 and TRBJ1-4, with D maybe TRBD1 (6 bases). Trimming shortened V by 5 bases and J by 0 bases, and 10 bases separated the two germline ends. CDR1 is SGHDN, CDR2 FVKESK, per germline. The CDR3 totals 15 residues. CDR3 region: CASSVRQATNEKLFF. CDR3 nucleotide sequence: TGTGCCAGCAGCGTTAGACAGGCAACTAATGAAAAACTGTTTTTT. The whole variable domain, remainder taken from reference TRBV14 and TRBJ1-4, is EAGVTQFPSHSVIEKGQTVTLRCDPISGHDNLYWYRRVMGKEIKFLLHFVKESKQDESGMPNNRFLAERTGGTYSTLKVQPAELEDSGVYFCASSVRQATNEKLFFGSGTQLSVL.

The table lists this clonotype with many counts. The chain recombines TRBV28 with TRBJ2-7; no definite D call. With 1 base removed from V and 3 bases from J, the gap between germline ends came to 10 bases. This CDR3 region has 14 residues. Looked up from germline, CDR1 is MDHEN and CDR2 is SYDVKM. CDR3 loop: CASSLYSDFYEQYF. The CDR3 DNA is TGTGCCAGCAGTTTATATTCAGACTTCTACGAGCAGTACTTC.

This clonotype has at least ten counts. This rearrangement joins TRBV7-6 to TRBJ2-5; D is possibly TRBD1 (5 bases). Germline V CDR1 and CDR2: SGHVS, FNYEAQ. The V gene lost 8 bases and the J gene lost 4 bases, with 14 bases spanning the gap. The CDR3 has 13 amino acids. CDR3 sequence: CASGSPRGETQYF. The DNA of the CDR3 is TGTGCCAGCGGGTCCCCAAGGGGAGAGACCCAGTACTTC. The full variable domain, its missing parts supplied by reference TRBV7-6 and TRBJ2-5, is GAGVSQSPRYKVTKRGQDVALRCDPISGHVSLYWYRQALGQGPEFLTYFNYEAQQDKSGLPNDRFSAERPEGSISTLTIQRTEQRDSAMYRCASGSPRGETQYFGPGTRLLVL.

This chain uses TRBV20-1 with TRBJ2-2, with 9 bases fitting TRBD1. CDR3 length equals 16 residues. Losses at the gene ends were 0 bases for V and 1 base for J; bases not matched to a gene: 3. Germline loops: CDR1 DFQATT, CDR2 SNEGSKA (reference sequence). The CDR3 here is CSARDPGQGNTGELFF. In DNA form, the CDR3 reads TGCAGTGCTAGAGATCCGGGACAGGGGAACACCGGGGAGCTGTTTTTT.

In its sample, this clonotype was seen a few times. The chain is built from TRBV28 and TRBJ1-2; D is unresolved. This CDR3 is 12 amino acids long. V was cut by 8 bases and J by 4 bases, with 11 bases left in between. Germline V gene data show CDR1 as MDHEN and CDR2 as SYDVKM. Here the CDR3 DNA reads TGTGCCAGCGGCCTGAAATCCTATGGCTACACCTTC. Translating it yields CASGLKSYGYTF.

J is TRBJ2-7 and V is TRBV24-1; 7 bases fit TRBD2. The CDR3 totals 15 residues. CDR1 and CDR2 from the germline V gene are KGHDR and SFDVKD. J gave up 5 bases and V 2 bases, and 8 bases lay outside the gene matches. CDR3 bases: TGTGCCACCAGTGATTCCGGGGGGTCAGACAACGAGCAGTACTTC. Translation: CATSDSGGSDNEQYF.

This clonotype has only a few counts. The chain joins TRBV5-1 to TRBJ2-1; no definite D call. V lost 1 base, J lost 9 bases, and 8 bases lay in between. This CDR3 contains 12 residues. Germline V CDR1 and CDR2: SGHRS, YFSETQ. Here the CDR3 reads CASSLLWFEQFF. The CDR3 bases are TGCGCCAGCAGCTTGTTATGGTTTGAGCAGTTCTTC.

This clonotype was observed a few times. V and J are TRBV11-2 and TRBJ2-7; TRBD1 is a possible D gene (6 bases). CDR3 length: 16 residues. The germline gives CDR1 SGHAT, CDR2 FQNNGV. V was cut by 1 base and J by 3 bases, with 16 bases left in between. CDR3 nucleotides: TGTGCCAGCAGCTTAGGGGAACAGGGATATCTCTACGAGCAGTACTTC. Amino acid sequence: CASSLGEQGYLYEQYF. The full variable domain, rest sourced from reference TRBV11-2 and TRBJ2-7, is EAGVAQSPRYKIIEKRQSVAFWCNPISGHATLYWYQQILGQGPKLLIQFQNNGVVDDSQLPKDRFSAERLKGVDSTLKIQPAKLEDSAVYLCASSLGEQGYLYEQYFGPGTRLTVT.

This clonotype appeared a few times. This rearrangement joins TRBV6-5 to TRBJ1-3; maybe TRBD1 (6 bases). CDR3 length: 14 residues. Germline CDR1 and CDR2: MNHEY and SVGAGI. V was clipped by 6 bases and J by 4 bases, with 13 bases between them. Here the CDR3 reads CASSVQGPGNTIYF. The CDR3 coding sequence is TGTGCCAGCAGCGTTCAGGGGCCCGGAAACACCATATATTTT.

The chain uses TRBV6-5 and TRBJ2-1; 12 nucleotides align to TRBD2. Germline CDR1 reads MNHEY; CDR2 reads SVGAGI. The trim removed 5 bases at V and 9 bases at J, leaving 8 bases unmatched. This CDR3 spans 15 amino acids. The CDR3 bases are TGTGCCAGCAGTACGCTAGCGGGGGGGCTCGGTGAGCAGTTCTTC. Protein product: CASSTLAGGLGEQFF.

This clonotype was seen a few times. The chain couples TRBV6-4 to TRBJ2-3; no firm D call. Germline V gene sequence: CDR1 MRHNA, CDR2 SNTAGT. The CDR3 loop spans 13 amino acids. The V end was cut by 2 bases, the J end by 4 bases, with 7 bases between. The CDR3 region has the DNA TGTGCCAGCAGTGACATCTCTTCAGATACGCAGTATTTT. This gives the protein CASSDISSDTQYF.

The rearrangement links TRBV12-3 or TRBV12-4 to TRBJ2-2, with D maybe TRBD1 (7 bases). The CDR3 has 16 residues. Trimming took 0 bases from V and 2 from J, leaving 10 bases between them. This CDR3 reads CASSLAGGGNTGELFF. The CDR3 nucleotides are TGTGCCAGCAGTTTAGCCGGAGGGGGCAACACCGGGGAGCTGTTTTTT.

This clonotype has just a few counts. The genes are TRBV12-3 or TRBV12-4 and TRBJ1-1, with no clear D. Trimming pared 5 bases from V and 4 bases from J, leaving 11 bases between. CDR3 size: 13 residues. The CDR3 reads CASSPRTVTEAFF. CDR3 in DNA: TGTGCCAGCAGTCCGCGGACGGTCACTGAAGCTTTCTTT.

The chain uses TRBV5-1 and TRBJ2-1, with 10 bases identical to TRBD2. Trimming took 1 base from V and 6 from J; bases not matched to a gene: 4. The CDR3 contains 15 residues. The germline CDR1 and CDR2 sequences are SGHRS and YFSETQ. The CDR3 sequence is CASSLIQREGNEQFF. The CDR3 DNA sequence: TGCGCCAGCAGCTTGATTCAGCGGGAGGGCAATGAGCAGTTCTTC.

This clonotype was observed a few times. The rearrangement uses TRBV11-2 and TRBJ2-3; D may match TRBD1 or TRBD2 (5 bases each). This CDR3 contains 15 residues. The V gene's germline CDR1 is SGHAT and CDR2 FQNNGV. Trimming pared 2 bases from V and 7 bases from J, leaving 16 bases between. CDR3 residues: CASSLRGAGPNTQYF. CDR3 nucleotide sequence: TGTGCCAGCAGCTTAAGAGGGGCAGGGCCAAATACGCAGTATTTT.